This T cell receptor beta chain derives from a study of blood T cells in healthy people across ages. A second PCR, run for roughly 7 to 12 cycles, used a sample-barcoded 5' primer plus a J-beta primer mix. A minimum of 2.5 million CDR3-containing paired-end reads was obtained for each sample. Each CDR3 protein is one row after TCRdb ran MiXCR on the 5' RACE reads. The sample includes roughly 1.6 million distinct CDR3 sequences, roughly 32% of them seen just once. The V gene's germline CDR1 is ENHRY and CDR2 SYGVKD. The CDR3 has 14 amino acids. V lost 3 bases to trimming and J lost 5 bases, with 14 bases between them. This clonotype was picked up many times.

The TCR originated in a woman in her twenties or thirties in good health. The chain uses TRBV10-3 and TRBJ2-7; a possible D gene is TRBD2 (6 bases). Input material: blood. For the CDR3, the DNA is TGTGCCATCAGTGAACGGGGGATGAGTCACGAGCAGTACTTC. This encodes CAISERGMSHEQYF.